The entry below describes one T cell receptor (beta chain). This CDR3 contains 14 residues. This sample is part of a study of blood T cell repertoires in COVID-19. Study details: Acute-phase and convalescent COVID-19 samples originated in the United States, Italy and Spain. In each case, the material was cDNA or gDNA derived from T cells, B-cell-depleted T cells, or PBMCs.

Source study methods: By means of reference gene primer amplification, nucleated cell counts were estimated. TCRdb's table, derived via immunoSEQ multiplex PCR, lists solely in-frame clones and lacks some. D and trimming were read from the DNA, whereas the V and J calls and clone size are those reported in that table. The data contain 45,000 to 70,000 clones, about 76% of them seen just once; the ten biggest clones take up around 30%. The sample consisted of peripheral blood. The V and J genes are TRBV21-1 and TRBJ1-3; no check of the table's D call, TRBD1, against the DNA was made. TRBV21-1 is a listed pseudogene. This sequence originates from a woman aged 80 or over with active or convalescent COVID-19. CDR3 nucleotide sequence: TGTGCCAGCAGTGAGACAGGGAATGGAAACACCATATATTTT. Its protein is CASSETGNGNTIYF.